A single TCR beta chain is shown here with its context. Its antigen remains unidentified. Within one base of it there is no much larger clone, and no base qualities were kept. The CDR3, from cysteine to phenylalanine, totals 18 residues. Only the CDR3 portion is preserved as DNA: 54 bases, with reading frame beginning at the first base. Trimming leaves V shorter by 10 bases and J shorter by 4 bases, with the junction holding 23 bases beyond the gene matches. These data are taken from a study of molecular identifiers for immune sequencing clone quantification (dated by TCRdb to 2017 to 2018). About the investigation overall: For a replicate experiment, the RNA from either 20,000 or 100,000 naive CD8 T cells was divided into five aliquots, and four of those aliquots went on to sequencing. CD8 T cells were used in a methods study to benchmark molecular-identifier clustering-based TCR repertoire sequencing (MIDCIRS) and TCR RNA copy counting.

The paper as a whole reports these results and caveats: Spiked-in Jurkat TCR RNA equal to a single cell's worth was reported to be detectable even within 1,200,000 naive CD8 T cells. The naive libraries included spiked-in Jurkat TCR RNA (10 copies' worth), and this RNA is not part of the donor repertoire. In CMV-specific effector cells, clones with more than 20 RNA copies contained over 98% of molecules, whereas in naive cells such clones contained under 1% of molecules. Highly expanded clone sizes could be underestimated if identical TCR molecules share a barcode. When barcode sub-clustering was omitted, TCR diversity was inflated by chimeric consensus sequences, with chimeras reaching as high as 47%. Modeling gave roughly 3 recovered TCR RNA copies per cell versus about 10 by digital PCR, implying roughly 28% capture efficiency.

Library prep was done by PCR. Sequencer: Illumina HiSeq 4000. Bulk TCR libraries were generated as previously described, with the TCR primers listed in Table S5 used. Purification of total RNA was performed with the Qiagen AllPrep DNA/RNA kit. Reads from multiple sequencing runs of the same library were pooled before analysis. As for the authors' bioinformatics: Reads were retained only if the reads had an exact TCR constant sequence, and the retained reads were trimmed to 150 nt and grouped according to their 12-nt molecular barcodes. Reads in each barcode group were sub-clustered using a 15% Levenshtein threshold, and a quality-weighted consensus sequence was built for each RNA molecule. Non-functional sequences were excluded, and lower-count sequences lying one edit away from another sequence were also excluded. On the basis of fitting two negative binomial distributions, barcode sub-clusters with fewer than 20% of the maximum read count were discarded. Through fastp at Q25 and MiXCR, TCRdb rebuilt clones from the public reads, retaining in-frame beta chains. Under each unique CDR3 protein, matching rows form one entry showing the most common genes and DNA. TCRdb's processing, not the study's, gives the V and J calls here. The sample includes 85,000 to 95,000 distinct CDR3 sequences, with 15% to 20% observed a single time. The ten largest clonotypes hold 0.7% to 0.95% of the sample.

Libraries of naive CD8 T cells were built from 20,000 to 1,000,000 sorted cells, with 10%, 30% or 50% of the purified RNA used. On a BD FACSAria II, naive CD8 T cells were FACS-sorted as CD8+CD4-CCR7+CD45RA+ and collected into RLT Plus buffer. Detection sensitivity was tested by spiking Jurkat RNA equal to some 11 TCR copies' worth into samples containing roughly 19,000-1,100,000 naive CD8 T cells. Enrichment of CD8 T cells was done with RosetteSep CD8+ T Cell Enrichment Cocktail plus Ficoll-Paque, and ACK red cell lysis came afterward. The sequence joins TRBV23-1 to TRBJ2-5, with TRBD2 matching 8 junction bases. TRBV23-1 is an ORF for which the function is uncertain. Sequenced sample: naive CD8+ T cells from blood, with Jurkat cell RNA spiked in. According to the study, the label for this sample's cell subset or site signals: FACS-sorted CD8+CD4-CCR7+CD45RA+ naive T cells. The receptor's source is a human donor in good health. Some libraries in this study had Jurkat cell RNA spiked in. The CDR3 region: CATHKKPTSGSIGETQYF. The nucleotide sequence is TGCGCCACCCACAAAAAACCGACCAGCGGGAGTATAGGAGAGACCCAGTACTTC.